This T cell receptor beta chain appears in the sequencing data of a study of blood T cell repertoires in COVID-19. Study-level information: The study drew acute and convalescent COVID-19 samples from the United States, Italy and Spain. Sources were T cells, B-cell-depleted T cells, or PBMCs; the material itself was cDNA or gDNA.

This clone is a singleton in its sample. Original methodology: Amplification of reference gene primers was used by the study to estimate nucleated cell counts. The method was immunoSEQ multiplex PCR; TCRdb's version includes in-frame clones alone and lacks a portion of them. V and J calls and clone size are those listed in that table; D and trimming were worked out from the DNA. In the table there are about 300,000 clones, approximately 90% of which are singletons. A Seattle source enrolled patients during active infection and followed them longitudinally. Germline CDR1 and CDR2: SQVTM and ANQGSEA. The CDR3 loop spans 12 amino acids. Trimming removed 7 bases from V and 7 bases from J; junction bases left unmatched: 3.

The sequenced sample was peripheral blood. The V and J genes are TRBV29-1 and TRBJ2-1, with 11 bases fitting TRBD1. The receptor's source is a woman aged 45-65 years with COVID-19, enrolled during active disease. The CDR3 region has the DNA TGCAGCGGGGGACAGGGGGTTAATGAGCAGTTCTTC. Translated: CSGGQGVNEQFF.